These T cell receptor beta chains were read from a single sample in a study of blood T cell repertoires in COVID-19. The assay was immunoSEQ multiplex PCR, and TCRdb's table has in-frame clones only and misses some. In the table there are roughly 70,000 clones, about 68% of which are singletons. The specimen was peripheral blood. All receptors derive from a woman in her seventies with acute or convalescent COVID-19. The CDR3 runs from the conserved cysteine through the conserved F or W. The D gene is left open where the match is weak. Clone size is stated in some rows and not others, as once, few, many or a class when expanded.

abundance	d_gene	v_gene	j_gene	len	CDR3aa	CDR3nt
-	-	TRBV6-1	TRBJ1-3	14	CASSEQKGGNTIYF	TGTGCCAGCAGTGAACAAAAGGGGGGAAACACCATATATTTT
once	-	TRBV21-1	TRBJ2-2	14	CASSINRDTGELFF	TGTGCCAGCAGCATCAACAGGGACACCGGGGAGCTGTTTTTT
-	-	TRBV29-1	TRBJ2-1	12	CSVATGPNEQFF	TGCAGCGTTGCGACAGGTCCAAATGAGCAGTTCTTC
-	-	TRBV12-3/TRBV12-4	TRBJ2-1	13	CASSLGTVNEQFF	TGTGCCAGCAGTTTAGGGACAGTAAATGAGCAGTTCTTC
-	-	TRBV7-6	TRBJ1-2	18	CASSSNDLLIGGNYGYTF	TGTGCCAGCAGCTCGAACGACTTGTTGATCGGTGGTAACTATGGCTACACCTTC
-	TRBD1	TRBV4-3	TRBJ2-3	15	CASSPGQGAGDTQYF	TGCGCCAGCAGCCCGGGACAGGGGGCAGGGGATACGCAGTATTTT
once	-	TRBV3-1/TRBV3-2	TRBJ2-1	15	CASSQDGGEYNEQFF	TGTGCCAGCAGCCAAGATGGCGGGGAGTACAATGAGCAGTTCTTC
few	-	TRBV19	TRBJ1-4	15	CASSIDGKGNEKLFF	TGTGCCAGTAGTATAGACGGGAAGGGTAATGAAAAACTGTTTTTT
-	-	TRBV5-1	TRBJ2-7	15	CASSSAPGTNYEQYF	TGCGCCAGCAGCTCTGCACCCGGGACAAACTACGAGCAGTACTTC
-	TRBD1	TRBV7-9	TRBJ2-7	13	CASSYRQGHEQYF	TGTGCCAGCAGCTACAGACAGGGACACGAGCAGTACTTC
-	-	TRBV27	TRBJ1-4	14	CASSFQGSNEKLFF	TGTGCCAGCAGTTTTCAGGGGTCTAATGAAAAACTGTTTTTT
-	TRBD2	TRBV4-1	TRBJ2-2	16	CASTLSGSSHTGELFF	TGCGCCAGCACCCTCAGCGGGAGTAGTCACACCGGGGAGCTGTTTTTT
-	TRBD2	TRBV6-4	TRBJ2-2	19	CASSPVPSGRRANTGELFF	TGTGCCAGCAGCCCCGTCCCTAGCGGGAGGCGCGCGAACACCGGGGAGCTGTTTTTT
-	TRBD1	TRBV11-1	TRBJ2-2	16	CASSSPGQGITGELFF	TGTGCCAGCAGCTCCCCTGGACAGGGTATCACCGGGGAGCTGTTTTTT
-	-	TRBV9	TRBJ1-4	14	CASSVGGRYEKLFF	TGTGCCAGCAGCGTAGGAGGGAGGTATGAAAAACTGTTTTTT
-	-	TRBV19	TRBJ1-2	16	CASSMGSTAPSKGYTF	TGTGCCAGCAGTATGGGCTCGACAGCCCCTTCAAAGGGCTACACCTTC
-	TRBD1	TRBV5-1	TRBJ2-7	14	CASSPGQASSEQYF	TGCGCCAGCAGCCCAGGACAGGCCTCTAGCGAGCAGTACTTC
-	-	TRBV7-8	TRBJ1-5	15	CASSLREGYNQPQHF	TGTGCCAGCAGCTTGAGGGAGGGTTACAATCAGCCCCAGCATTTT
-	-	TRBV19	TRBJ1-2	13	CASSIQGYYGYTF	TGTGCCAGTAGTATACAGGGCTACTATGGCTACACCTTC
-	-	TRBV12-3/TRBV12-4	TRBJ1-2	13	CASSRPPRASYTF	TGTGCCAGCAGTCGCCCCCCGCGGGCTAGCTACACCTTC
-	TRBD2	TRBV2	TRBJ2-5	13	CASSPSGGGTQYF	TGTGCCAGCAGCCCTAGCGGCGGCGGGACCCAGTACTTC
-	TRBD1	TRBV18	TRBJ2-5	15	CASSAPTGVRETQYF	TGTGCCAGCTCAGCCCCGACAGGGGTGCGTGAGACCCAGTACTTC
-	-	TRBV7-2	TRBJ2-2	17	CASSSRGGSEGPGELFF	TGTGCCAGCAGCTCACGGGGCGGGTCGGAGGGGCCCGGGGAGCTGTTTTTT
once	-	TRBV9	TRBJ2-1	15	CASSVDVGHYNEQFF	TGTGCCAGCAGCGTAGATGTGGGGCATTACAATGAGCAGTTCTTC
-	-	TRBV7-2	TRBJ1-6	15	CASSLSGRYNSPLHF	TGTGCCAGCAGCTTAAGCGGCCGCTATAATTCACCCCTCCACTTT
-	-	TRBV28	TRBJ2-7	16	CASSPPPGRGKNEQYF	TGTGCCAGCAGTCCCCCACCGGGCAGGGGTAAAAACGAGCAGTACTTC
-	-	TRBV7-9	TRBJ2-3	15	CASSPTGVSTDTQYF	TGTGCCAGCAGCCCCACGGGGGTTTCCACAGATACGCAGTATTTT
once	TRBD1	TRBV9	TRBJ2-1	17	CASSVRSGTGVHNEQFF	TGTGCCAGCAGCGTTCGTTCCGGGACAGGGGTTCACAATGAGCAGTTCTTC
-	TRBD2	TRBV3-1/TRBV3-2	TRBJ2-2	14	CASTPRGGTGELFF	TGTGCCAGCACCCCACGGGGGGGCACCGGGGAGCTGTTTTTT
-	-	TRBV11-2	TRBJ1-1	14	CASSFGRVNTEAFF	TGTGCCAGCAGCTTTGGGCGGGTTAACACTGAAGCTTTCTTT
once	TRBD1	TRBV13	TRBJ1-2	17	CASSSPDRGPFTGGYTF	TGTGCCAGCAGCTCCCCCGACAGGGGCCCTTTCACGGGTGGCTACACCTTC
-	TRBD1	TRBV30	TRBJ2-5	13	CAWQTGGRETQYF	TGTGCCTGGCAAACAGGGGGCAGAGAGACCCAGTACTTC
once	-	TRBV5-6	TRBJ1-5	17	CASSLFRTGYSNQPQHF	TGTGCCAGCAGCTTGTTCCGCACGGGATATAGCAATCAGCCCCAGCATTTT
-	-	TRBV19	TRBJ1-2	12	CASSMIQGGYTF	TGTGCCAGTAGTATGATCCAGGGTGGCTACACCTTC
once	-	TRBV10-3	TRBJ1-1	14	CAISEGQSWTEAFF	TGTGCCATCAGTGAAGGACAGTCATGGACTGAAGCTTTCTTT
-	-	TRBV2	TRBJ2-7	12	CASSRTSYEQYF	TGTGCCAGCAGCCGGACAAGCTACGAGCAGTACTTC
-	-	TRBV7-2	TRBJ1-1	13	CASSFEQGRRAFF	TGTGCCAGCAGCTTTGAACAGGGCAGACGAGCTTTCTTT
few	TRBD1	TRBV30	TRBJ2-7	14	CAWSAMTGVDEQYF	TGTGCCTGGAGTGCTATGACAGGGGTCGACGAGCAGTACTTC
-	-	TRBV4-2	TRBJ2-1	23	CASSQDSPPTGGKGLPTYNEQFF	TGTGCCAGCAGCCAAGATTCCCCCCCCACGGGGGGCAAGGGGTTACCTACCTACAATGAGCAGTTCTTC
-	-	TRBV18	TRBJ2-3	13	CASSDRSTDTQYF	TGTGCCAGCTCAGACAGAAGCACAGATACGCAGTATTTT
few	-	TRBV19	TRBJ1-6	14	CASSGGQTNSPLHF	TGTGCCAGTAGTGGTGGACAGACTAATTCACCCCTCCACTTT
-	-	TRBV27	TRBJ1-1	12	CASSLSGREAFF	TGTGCCAGCAGTTTATCCGGCAGGGAAGCTTTCTTT
once	-	TRBV6-5	TRBJ2-7	15	CASSLPGTQAYEQYF	TGTGCCAGCAGCCTCCCCGGAACACAGGCATACGAGCAGTACTTC
-	TRBD2	TRBV28	TRBJ2-7	15	CASVGTSGESNEQYF	TGTGCCAGTGTTGGGACTAGCGGAGAAAGCAACGAGCAGTACTTC
-	-	TRBV24-1	TRBJ2-5	14	CATSDPTGTETQYF	TGTGCCACCAGTGATCCTACAGGGACGGAGACCCAGTACTTC
-	-	TRBV2	TRBJ1-1	11	CASNVEYEAFF	TGTGCCAGCAATGTGGAGTACGAAGCTTTCTTT
-	-	TRBV5-1	TRBJ2-7	15	CASSLIRGAPYEQYF	TGCGCCAGCAGCCTAATACGGGGGGCCCCCTACGAGCAGTACTTC
few	-	TRBV7-9	TRBJ1-1	13	CASSFRQITEAFF	TGTGCCAGCAGCTTCAGGCAGATCACCGAAGCTTTCTTT
-	TRBD2	TRBV5-1	TRBJ2-5	18	CASSNPGTSGRAFETQYF	TGCGCCAGCAGCAATCCCGGGACTAGCGGGAGGGCCTTTGAGACCCAGTACTTC
-	TRBD1	TRBV5-4	TRBJ1-6	16	CASSLIHRGNNSPLHF	TGTGCCAGCAGCTTAATCCACAGGGGAAATAATTCACCCCTCCACTTT